This TCR beta chain was captured in a study of T cells in tuberculosis. Whole-study context: This South African cohort compared adolescents with or without latent tuberculosis against adults with active tuberculosis.

Clones were read by immunoSEQ multiplex PCR, and TCRdb kept only the in-frame ones, dropping some. The table shows under 40,000 clones, with approximately 94% occurring only once. The V and J ends lost 1 base and 9 bases respectively, with 10 bases between them. The CDR3 loop spans 12 amino acids. Per the germline V gene, CDR1 is SEHNR and CDR2 is FQNEAQ (reference sequence). This receptor was obtained from a donor between 10 and 35 years old with latent tuberculosis or without tuberculosis infection. This chain joins TRBV7-9 and TRBJ2-7; D gene ambiguous. Sequenced material: PBMCs. For the CDR3, the DNA is TGTGCCAGCAGCTTAGAAGAGGCCCGGCAGTACTTC. This encodes CASSLEEARQYF.